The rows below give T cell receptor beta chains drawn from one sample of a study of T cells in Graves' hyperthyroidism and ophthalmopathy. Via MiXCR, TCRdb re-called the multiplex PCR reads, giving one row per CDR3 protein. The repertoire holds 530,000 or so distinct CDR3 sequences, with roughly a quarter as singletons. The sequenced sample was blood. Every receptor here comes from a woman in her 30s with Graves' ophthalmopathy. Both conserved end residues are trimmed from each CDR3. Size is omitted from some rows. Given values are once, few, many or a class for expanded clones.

ASSQDRPNRYEQY | TRBJ2-7 | NA | 13 | TRBV4-1
ASSPFLRTGQRQY | TRBJ2-7 | many | 13 | TRBV27
ASSPGDRITYEQY | TRBJ2-7 | NA | 13 | TRBV12-3/TRBV12-4
ATSRVRGYEQY | TRBJ2-7 | NA | 11 | TRBV15
ATSRPQGANSPLH | TRBJ1-6 | many | 13 | TRBV15
SAREDRGGYGYT | TRBJ1-2 | many | 12 | TRBV20-1
ASTPASSYYT | TRBJ1-2 | NA | 10 | TRBV6-2/TRBV6-3
ASSLGERGEAF | TRBJ1-1 | few | 11 | TRBV5-1
AWSVNGQSNQPQH | TRBJ1-5 | few | 13 | TRBV30
ASSGRLAVYEQY | TRBJ2-7 | many | 12 | TRBV10-2
ASSKTSGGHTDTQY | TRBJ2-3 | many | 14 | TRBV6-1
ASSLTRGLNQPQH | TRBJ1-5 | few | 13 | TRBV12-3/TRBV12-4
ASSVSGTSTDTQY | TRBJ2-3 | NA | 13 | TRBV9
SARELSTYEQY | TRBJ2-7 | NA | 11 | TRBV20-1
ASSETGNTNQPQH | TRBJ1-5 | few | 13 | TRBV2